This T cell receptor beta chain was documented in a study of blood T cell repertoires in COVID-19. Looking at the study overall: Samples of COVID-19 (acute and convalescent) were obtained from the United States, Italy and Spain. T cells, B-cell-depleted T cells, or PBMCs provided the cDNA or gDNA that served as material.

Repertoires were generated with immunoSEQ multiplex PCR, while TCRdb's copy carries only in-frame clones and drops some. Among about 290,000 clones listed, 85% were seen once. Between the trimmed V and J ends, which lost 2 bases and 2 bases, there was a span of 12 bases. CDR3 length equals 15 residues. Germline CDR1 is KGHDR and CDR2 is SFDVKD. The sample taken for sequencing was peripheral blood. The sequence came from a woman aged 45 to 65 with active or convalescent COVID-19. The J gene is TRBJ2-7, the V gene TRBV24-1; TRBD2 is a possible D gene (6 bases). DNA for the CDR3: TGTGCCACCAGTGATTCCGGACGGGGGACCTACGAGCAGTACTTC. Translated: CATSDSGRGTYEQYF.